Following are 31 T cell receptor beta chains from one sample sequenced in a study of shared clonotypes between healthy human individuals. Generated by immunoSEQ multiplex PCR, the TCRdb table keeps only in-frame clones and is missing some. The sample lists about 580,000 clones; about 98% were seen once. Terminally differentiated effector memory CD45RA+ cells were excluded from the naive CD8 cells, which were CD45RO-negative and positively selected for CCR7. Specimen: naive CD8+ T cells sorted from blood. These receptors all stem from a man in his thirties or forties in good health.

Written as DNA, the CDR3 is TGTGCCAGTAATTATAGTCCCTATCAGCCCCAGCATTTT. Its translation: CASNYSPYQPQHF. The chain links TRBV19 to TRBJ1-5; D is undetermined. The CDR3 has 13 residues. Per germline, CDR1 LNHDA and CDR2 SQIVND (reference sequence). V dropped 7 bases and J dropped 5 bases, with 12 bases sitting between them.

As concerns this clone: Other DNA sequences in this sample translate to the same CDR3. V gene TRBV27 combines with J gene TRBJ2-1; D gene ambiguous. CDR3 length equals 13 residues. Germline loops: CDR1 MNHEY, CDR2 SMNVEV (reference sequence). Trimming took off 6 bases at V and 0 bases at J, with 6 bases between the two ends. CDR3 bases: TGTGCCAGCAGCCTCAGCTCCTACAATGAGCAGTTCTTC. Encoded protein: CASSLSSYNEQFF.

The chain has TRBV7-9 and TRBJ1-3; D is undetermined. CDR1 and CDR2 from the germline V gene are SEHNR and FQNEAQ (reference sequence). V was cut by 5 bases and J by 4 bases, with 21 bases left in between. The length of the CDR3 is 17 residues. CDR3 DNA: TGTGCCAGCAGCCCAGCGAGTCTGACCGATCCCGGAAACACCATATATTTT. Residues: CASSPASLTDPGNTIYF.

The chain couples TRBV9 to TRBJ1-4; 7 positions match TRBD1. The junction had 8 bases not matched to a gene; V was cut back by 3 bases and J by 0 bases. The CDR3 covers 17 residues. CDR1 is SGDLS, CDR2 YYNGEE, per germline. The CDR3 loop reads CASSAGTEPTTNEKLFF. CDR3 sequence (DNA): TGTGCCAGCAGCGCCGGGACAGAACCCACAACTAATGAAAAACTGTTTTTT.

The rearrangement joins TRBV7-9 to TRBJ1-5, with D unclear. The CDR3 consists of 13 residues. Germline values: CDR1 SEHNR, CDR2 FQNEAQ (reference sequence). V shed 5 bases and J shed 7 bases, with 12 bases lying between them. The DNA for the CDR3 is TGTGCCAGCAGCCTGGAAGGGAAACAGCCCCAGCATTTT. Translating gives CASSLEGKQPQHF.

Points on this clone: The sample holds other DNA sequences that translate to the same CDR3. The genes are TRBV4-1 and TRBJ2-3, with D perhaps TRBD2 (6 bases). Per the germline V gene, CDR1 is MGHRA and CDR2 is YSYEKL. The CDR3 totals 14 residues. The V end lost 3 bases, the J end lost 2 bases, and 9 bases lay between the germline ends. The CDR3 DNA reads as TGCGCCAGCAGCCAGGGACTCTCCACAGATACGCAGTATTTT. This gives the protein CASSQGLSTDTQYF.

The genes are TRBV4-1 and TRBJ2-5; D tentatively reads TRBD1 or TRBD2 (6 bases each). The length of the CDR3 is 14 residues. V lost 1 base to trimming and J lost 5 bases, with 11 bases between them. Germline loops: CDR1 MGHRA, CDR2 YSYEKL. CDR3 sequence: CASSQARGGETQYF. The CDR3 nucleotides are TGCGCCAGCAGCCAAGCCCGAGGGGGGGAGACCCAGTACTTC.

V is TRBV4-2 and J is TRBJ2-3; the D gene is possibly TRBD2 (7 bases). The CDR3 runs to 15 residues. Between the trimmed V and J ends, which lost 0 bases and 6 bases, there was a span of 13 bases. The germline V gene encodes CDR1 LGHNA and CDR2 YNFKEQ. CDR3 residues: CASSQEMAGADTQYF. CDR3 bases: TGTGCCAGCAGCCAAGAAATGGCGGGGGCCGATACGCAGTATTTT.

V and J are TRBV29-1 and TRBJ2-1; TRBD2 aligns across 8 bases. The CDR3 has 12 residues. The germline V gene encodes CDR1 SQVTM and CDR2 ANQGSEA. V lost 3 bases to trimming and J lost 9 bases; unmatched junction nucleotides: 4. The CDR3 DNA follows: TGCAGCGTTGATGAGCGGGAGCTTGAGCAGTTCTTC. Amino acid sequence: CSVDERELEQFF.

Comment on this clone: This sample includes further DNA sequences coding for the same CDR3. This chain joins TRBV7-2 and TRBJ2-7, with unresolved D. The V and J ends lost 5 bases and 0 bases respectively, with 5 bases between them. Germline assignment: CDR1 SGHTA and CDR2 FQGNSA. This CDR3 has 12 residues. The CDR3 nucleotides read TGTGCCAGCAGCCCTCCCTCCTACGAGCAGTACTTC. It yields the protein CASSPPSYEQYF.

J is TRBJ1-5 and V is TRBV12-5; D is undetermined. CDR1 LGHNT and CDR2 FRNRAP come from the germline V gene. Deletions cut 3 bases from V and 4 bases from J, with 4 bases between. The CDR3 has 12 residues. The CDR3 nucleotides read TGTGCTAGTGGTTTAGAAAATCAGCCCCAGCATTTT. It codes for CASGLENQPQHF.

The rearrangement links TRBV27 to TRBJ2-7; 11 bases agree with TRBD1. The CDR3 has 14 amino acids. Looked up from germline, CDR1 is MNHEY and CDR2 is SMNVEV (reference sequence). Trimming removed 6 bases from V and 5 bases from J; junction bases left unmatched: 6. In DNA form, the CDR3 reads TGTGCCAGCAGGGAGGACAGGGGGCTTCACGAGCAGTACTTC. Residues: CASREDRGLHEQYF.

With respect to this clone: Other nucleotide sequences from this sample produce the same CDR3. The CDR3 sequence is CASSLGLADEQYF. CDR3 coding DNA: TGTGCCAGCAGTTTGGGCCTCGCCGACGAGCAGTACTTC. This chain connects TRBV27 to TRBJ2-7, with D uncertain. The V and J ends lost 3 bases and 5 bases respectively, with 11 bases between them. The CDR3 runs to 13 residues. Per the germline V gene, CDR1 is MNHEY and CDR2 is SMNVEV (reference sequence).

The CDR3 is CAISESTSGRNREQYF. Written as DNA, the CDR3 is TGTGCCATCAGTGAGTCAACTAGCGGGAGGAATCGCGAGCAGTACTTC. V usage is TRBV10-3 and J usage is TRBJ2-7; TRBD2 agrees at 12 bases. Per germline, CDR1 ENHRY and CDR2 SYGVKD. Trimming at V came to 0 bases and at J to 6 bases, leaving 6 bases not matched to a gene. This CDR3 is built from 16 residues.

The genes are TRBV7-8 and TRBJ2-1; D is unresolved. Germline V gene sequence: CDR1 SGHVS, CDR2 FQNEAQ. V lost 5 bases and J 7 bases, leaving 9 bases between the germline ends. The CDR3 has 12 residues. Here the CDR3 reads CASSDHPNEQFF. Written as DNA, the CDR3 is TGTGCCAGCAGCGATCACCCAAATGAGCAGTTCTTC.

The chain joins TRBV4-1 to TRBJ2-3; D unresolved. V lost 1 base, J lost 6 bases, and 14 bases lay in between. This CDR3 has 15 amino acids. Germline V lookup: CDR1 MGHRA, CDR2 YSYEKL. CDR3 in DNA: TGCGCCAGCAGCCAAGGGCTCCTAATCTCGGATACGCAGTATTTT. As protein: CASSQGLLISDTQYF.

V and J are TRBV6-1 and TRBJ1-2; tentatively, D is TRBD1 (5 bases). The length of the CDR3 is 14 residues. Germline lookup yields CDR1 MNHNS and CDR2 SASEGT. Trimming left V 3 bases short and J 3 bases short, with 11 bases between. CDR3 nucleotide sequence: TGTGCCAGCAGTGATACAGGACCCGACTATGGCTACACCTTC. Translating gives CASSDTGPDYGYTF.

As concerns this clone: Different DNA sequences within this sample yield the same CDR3. This chain links TRBV28 with TRBJ1-4; a weak D match, TRBD1 (5 bases). Germline values: CDR1 MDHEN, CDR2 SYDVKM. V was shortened by 1 base and J by 0 bases, with 9 bases between the two germline ends. The CDR3 consists of 16 residues. The CDR3 region is CASSLYPGATNEKLFF. The CDR3 coding sequence is TGTGCCAGCAGTTTATATCCGGGGGCAACTAATGAAAAACTGTTTTTT.

The rearrangement joins TRBV4-1 to TRBJ2-3, with 10 bases identical to TRBD1. The CDR3 runs to 17 residues. CDR1 is MGHRA, CDR2 YSYEKL, per germline. V dropped 0 bases and J dropped 0; count of bases not matched to a gene: 3. The CDR3 coding sequence is TGCGCCAGCAGCCAAGATAGACAGGGGGCAAGCACAGATACGCAGTATTTT. Amino acid sequence: CASSQDRQGASTDTQYF.

The chain uses TRBV5-7 and TRBJ2-7, with 12 bases that match TRBD1. TRBV5-7 is marked as an open reading frame, function uncertain. Trimming removed 4 bases from V and 5 bases from J; junction bases left unmatched: 10. The CDR3 spans 16 residues. In DNA, the CDR3 is TGTGCCAGCAGCGACCCGGGAGGGACAGGGGGCCACGAGCAGTACTTC. This translates into CASSDPGGTGGHEQYF.

The chain couples TRBV6-5 to TRBJ1-2; TRBD1 matches at 9 bases. CDR1 and CDR2 from the germline V gene are MNHEY and SVGAGI. The CDR3 loop spans 14 amino acids. V lost 4 bases to trimming and J lost 5 bases; unmatched junction nucleotides: 5. Here the CDR3 reads CASSSRQGGYGYTF. In DNA, the CDR3 is TGTGCCAGCAGTTCCCGACAGGGGGGATATGGCTACACCTTC.

This clone was seen once. The genes are TRBV2 and TRBJ2-2, with D unresolved. CDR3 length: 11 amino acids. Germline V lookup: CDR1 SNHLY, CDR2 FYNNEI. V lost 7 bases and J lost 6, with 6 bases in between. CDR3 sequence (DNA): TGTGCCAGCATAATGTCCGGGGAGCTGTTTTTT. Protein sequence: CASIMSGELFF.

The rearrangement uses TRBV12-5 and TRBJ2-5; possibly TRBD2 for D (5 bases). CDR1 LGHNT and CDR2 FRNRAP come from the germline V gene. V shed 8 bases and J shed 5 bases, with 15 bases lying between them. CDR3 length equals 13 residues. CDR3 protein: CASRASLSETQYF. Here the CDR3 DNA reads TGTGCTAGTCGTGCTAGCCTGAGTGAGACCCAGTACTTC.

The gene calls are TRBV4-3 and TRBJ2-2; no firm D call. The CDR3 sequence is 15 residues long. Trimming removed 3 bases from V and 3 bases from J, with 11 bases in between. Germline lookup yields CDR1 LGHNA and CDR2 YSLEER. As DNA, the CDR3 is TGCGCCAGCAGCCAGGTTAATTGGGACACCGGGGAGCTGTTTTTT. Its translation: CASSQVNWDTGELFF.

The CDR3 here is CASSLSGLAETQYF. The CDR3 DNA is TGTGCCAGCTCACTCTCCGGACTAGCGGAGACCCAGTACTTC. The rearrangement uses TRBV18 and TRBJ2-5, with TRBD2 matching 9 bases. The CDR3 contains 14 residues. The germline gives CDR1 KGHSH, CDR2 LQKENI. V lost 4 bases, J lost 5 bases, and 5 bases stayed unmatched.

The gene calls are TRBV10-3 and TRBJ1-2, with unresolved D. The germline V gene encodes CDR1 ENHRY and CDR2 SYGVKD. The V and J ends lost 3 bases and 1 base respectively, with 9 bases between them. The CDR3 loop spans 14 amino acids. In nucleotides, the CDR3 is TGTGCCATCAGTGATAAGGTTCTTAACTATGGCTACACCTTC. Translated: CAISDKVLNYGYTF.

The rearrangement joins TRBV7-6 to TRBJ2-7; 11 bases line up with TRBD2. Unmatched junction bases numbered 1, after V lost 1 base and J lost 5 bases. Germline CDR1 is SGHVS and CDR2 is FNYEAQ. The CDR3 sequence is 14 residues long. The CDR3 region has the DNA TGTGCCAGCAGCTTAGTGGGACTAGCGGACGAGCAGTACTTC. This encodes CASSLVGLADEQYF.

This chain links TRBV5-4 with TRBJ2-1; D might be TRBD2 (6 bases). This CDR3 has 13 residues. Deletions cut 2 bases from V and 6 bases from J, with 9 bases between. Germline V gene sequence: CDR1 SGHNT, CDR2 YYREEE (reference sequence). The CDR3 region has the DNA TGTGCCAGCAGCTTTGGGGGAGGCAATGAGCAGTTCTTC. Translated: CASSFGGGNEQFF.

The chain carries TRBV11-2 and TRBJ1-2; 7 bases are a match to TRBD1. The germline V gene has CDR1 SGHAT and CDR2 FQNNGV. This CDR3 contains 19 residues. V lost 2 bases, J lost 5 bases, and 20 bases stayed unmatched. CDR3 coding DNA: TGTGCCAGCAGCTTAACCCCCGGGACAGTCCTAACATTCCCTTATGGCTACACCTTC. As protein: CASSLTPGTVLTFPYGYTF.

This chain joins TRBV7-7 and TRBJ2-7, with D hard to call. This CDR3 is built from 15 residues. CDR1 is SSHAT and CDR2 is FNYEAQ in the germline V gene (reference sequence). V was trimmed by 5 bases and J by 3 bases, leaving 17 bases between them. The CDR3, as DNA: TGTGCCAGCAGCGCACACACGGGTCCCCTCTACGAGCAGTACTTC. It yields the protein CASSAHTGPLYEQYF.

The V call is TRBV2, the J call TRBJ2-5; D gene ambiguous. Germline V gene data show CDR1 as SNHLY and CDR2 as FYNNEI. V lost 2 bases, J lost 3 bases, and 16 bases lay in between. CDR3 size: 16 residues. The CDR3 DNA is TGTGCCAGCAGTGAATGGATTGCCCCCATCGAAGAGACCCAGTACTTC. This codes for CASSEWIAPIEETQYF.